The entry below gives a single T cell receptor (beta chain) sequence along with its context. These data belong to a study of blood T cell repertoires in COVID-19. Whole-study context: The study drew acute and convalescent COVID-19 samples from the United States, Italy and Spain.

The J segment lost 6 bases and the V segment lost 6 bases, leaving 5 bases of the junction unmatched. Germline V lookup: CDR1 ENHRY, CDR2 SYGVKD. The CDR3 loop spans 12 amino acids. Original data processing: The assay estimated nucleated cells by amplifying reference gene primers. Profiled with immunoSEQ multiplex PCR; TCRdb holds only in-frame clones, not every one. V and J calls and clone size are as listed in that table; D and trimming were resolved from the DNA. This table holds fewer than 350,000 clones, about 86% found once. The chain has TRBV10-3 and TRBJ2-7; TRBD1 matches at 7 bases. This TCR derives from a woman aged 55-70 years with active or convalescent COVID-19. The sequencing input was peripheral blood. The CDR3 loop reads CAIRVTGSEQYF. DNA for the CDR3: TGTGCCATCAGGGTGACAGGGTCCGAGCAGTACTTC.